This T cell receptor (beta chain) was obtained from a study of T-cell reconstitution after alpha-beta-depleted transplantation in children. The table lists this clonotype with many counts. The CDR3 consists of 18 residues. Germline CDR1 MDHEN, CDR2 SYDVKM. Unmatched junction bases numbered 17, after V lost 6 bases and J lost 0 bases. Unique molecular identifiers were used in preparing the TCRbeta library. TCRdb re-derived calls from the PCR reads in MiXCR, one entry per CDR3 protein. The table lists 190,000 or so distinct CDR3 sequences, just under 6.5% of them singletons. The rearrangement links TRBV28 to TRBJ2-7; 7 positions agree with TRBD1. The specimen comprised PBMCs, sampled before TCRalphabeta/CD19-depleted stem cell transplant. This receptor was identified in a girl younger than two with combined immunodeficiency, due to receive a stem cell transplant. The CDR3 region has the DNA TGTGCCAGCAGACCTCTTCTTCCCCGGGACAGTAGCTCCTACGAGCAGTACTTC. Its translation: CASRPLLPRDSSSYEQYF.